This entry lists 7 T cell receptor beta chains sequenced from one sample in a study of CD8+CD57+ T cells in acquired aplastic anemia. Previously, flow cytometry had revealed CD8+CD57+ cell expansion in the patients chosen for sequencing. CDR3 and TCR beta VDJ profiling relied on genomic DNA as the template. TCRdb redid the calling of the reads with MiXCR, one entry per CDR3 protein. The sample has about 200,000 distinct CDR3 sequences; approximately 65% are singletons. Input material: sorted CD4+, CD8+, or CD8+CD57+ T cells (not recorded which) from PBMCs. The source of these receptors is a human donor with aplastic anemia.

CDR3 bases: TGTGCCAGCAGCTCTTGGCGGAACACCGGGGAGCTGTTTTTT. It is translated as CASSSWRNTGELFF. The rearrangement uses TRBV7-9 and TRBJ2-2; D is uncertain. The CDR3 totals 14 residues. Trimming pared 4 bases from V and 1 base from J, leaving 7 bases between. CDR1 SEHNR and CDR2 FQNEAQ come from the germline V gene (reference sequence).

J is TRBJ2-7 and V is TRBV15, with TRBD1 matching over 7 bases. Germline V gene data show CDR1 as LNHNV and CDR2 as YYDKDF (reference sequence). Losses at the gene ends were 3 bases for V and 2 bases for J; bases not matched to a gene: 7. CDR3 length: 15 residues. The CDR3 region is CATSSPRGIPYEQYF. In DNA form, the CDR3 reads TGTGCCACCAGCAGCCCCAGGGGGATCCCCTACGAGCAGTACTTC.

This clonotype was recorded many times. This chain connects TRBV20-1 to TRBJ2-1; tentative D call: TRBD2 (6 bases). The CDR3 totals 14 residues. CDR1 is DFQATT, CDR2 SNEGSKA, per germline (reference sequence). Deletions cut 6 bases from V and 6 bases from J, with 18 bases between. The CDR3 region is CSAQTSWVSNEQFF. The CDR3 DNA reads as TGCAGTGCCCAGACTAGTTGGGTAAGCAATGAGCAGTTCTTC.

This clonotype was seen many times. The chain joins TRBV7-3 to TRBJ2-1; D is undetermined. CDR3 size: 13 residues. V dropped 3 bases and J dropped 8 bases, with 11 bases sitting between them. The germline gives CDR1 SGHTA, CDR2 FQGTGA. CDR3 amino acids: CASSLWAADEQFF. CDR3 nucleotide sequence: TGTGCCAGCAGCTTGTGGGCGGCCGATGAGCAGTTCTTC.

V is TRBV9 and J is TRBJ2-7; D is uncertain. CDR1 SGDLS and CDR2 YYNGEE come from the germline V gene. The CDR3 runs to 14 residues. The ends were cut back, 4 bases at V and 0 bases at J, with 11 bases in the middle. For the CDR3, the DNA is TGTGCCAGCAGCCCGGACGGAAGCTCCTACGAGCAGTACTTC. This translates into CASSPDGSSYEQYF. The full variable domain, rest sourced from reference TRBV9 and TRBJ2-7, is DSGVTQTPKHLITATGQRVTLRCSPRSGDLSVYWYQQSLDQGLQFLIQYYNGEERAKGNILERFSAQQFPDLHSELNLSSLELGDSALYFCASSPDGSSYEQYFGPGTRLTVT.

This clonotype was counted once. The chain uses TRBV7-3 and TRBJ2-1, with TRBD2 matching 8 bases. The V gene end was trimmed by 0 bases and the J gene end by 8 bases; junction bases not matched to a gene: 3. Germline V gene data show CDR1 as SGHTA and CDR2 as FQGTGA. The CDR3 runs to 14 residues. The CDR3: CASSLTSGNDEQFF. The CDR3 bases are TGTGCCAGCAGCTTAACTAGCGGGAACGATGAGCAGTTCTTC. Full variable domain (missing parts from reference TRBV7-3 and TRBJ2-1): GAGVSQTPSNKVTEKGKYVELRCDPISGHTALYWYRQSLGQGPEFLIYFQGTGAADDSGLPNDRFFAVRPEGSVSTLKIQRTERGDSAVYLCASSLTSGNDEQFFGPGTRLTVL.

The chain carries TRBV20-1 and TRBJ2-7; 8 bases map to TRBD1. The J segment lost 6 bases and the V segment lost 6 bases, leaving 10 bases of the junction unmatched. The CDR3 consists of 13 residues. CDR1 is DFQATT, CDR2 SNEGSKA, per germline (reference sequence). The chain's CDR3 is CSASPGQALEQYF. The CDR3 bases are TGCAGTGCAAGTCCGGGACAGGCACTCGAGCAGTACTTC.